The TCR beta chain described here comes from a study of control samples from healthy donors and cancer patients. Sequencing used immunoSEQ multiplex PCR; TCRdb keeps in-frame clones, though not all of them. The sample consists of 120,000 or so clones, roughly 87% of them appearing once. The V gene lost 2 bases and the J gene lost 0 bases, with 6 bases spanning the gap. The CDR3 sequence is 14 residues long. The V gene's germline CDR1 is SGHRS and CDR2 YFSETQ. The TCR was taken from a man between 35 and 55 years old in good health. The chain uses TRBV5-1 and TRBJ1-3; D is unclear. What was sequenced was blood. The CDR3 here is CASSLGSSGNTIYF. CDR3 nucleotides: TGCGCCAGCAGCTTAGGCAGCTCTGGAAACACCATATATTTT. Looking up the rest from reference TRBV5-1 and TRBJ1-3 gives the full variable domain: KAGVTQTPRYLIKTRGQQVTLSCSPISGHRSVSWYQQTPGQGLQFLFEYFSETQRNKGNFPGRFSGRQFSNSRSEMNVSTLELGDSALYLCASSLGSSGNTIYFGEGSWLTVV.